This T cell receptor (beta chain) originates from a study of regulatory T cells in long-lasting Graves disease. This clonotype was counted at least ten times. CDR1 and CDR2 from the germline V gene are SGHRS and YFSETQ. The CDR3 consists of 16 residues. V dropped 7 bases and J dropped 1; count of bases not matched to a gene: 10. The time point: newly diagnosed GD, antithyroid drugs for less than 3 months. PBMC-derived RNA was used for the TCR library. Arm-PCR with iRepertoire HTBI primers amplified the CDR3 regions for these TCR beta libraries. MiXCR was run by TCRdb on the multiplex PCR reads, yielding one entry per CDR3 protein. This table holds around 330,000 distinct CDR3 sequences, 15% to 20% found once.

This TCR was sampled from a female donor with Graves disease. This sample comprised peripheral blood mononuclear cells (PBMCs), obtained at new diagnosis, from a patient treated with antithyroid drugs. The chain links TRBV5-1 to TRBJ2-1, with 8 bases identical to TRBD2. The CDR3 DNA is TGCGCCAGCCACCGACGGGAGGGATTTTCCTACAATGAGCAGTTCTTC. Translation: CASHRREGFSYNEQFF.